This T cell receptor beta chain originates from a study of blood T cell repertoires in COVID-19 (dated by TCRdb to about 2020). For context, the study as a whole: Samples from collaborators originated in the United States, Italy and Spain and spanned both the acute and convalescent phases of COVID-19. The material from the prospective study consisted of cDNA or gDNA derived from T cells, B-cell-depleted T cells, or PBMCs. Deeply sampled blood TCRbeta repertoires from subjects exposed to, actively infected with, or recovered from COVID-19 were included in the dataset. The repertoires were released in a freely available public database meant as a resource for research on the immune response to SARS-CoV-2. Samples were obtained from the ongoing ImmuneRACE study (first 160 participants) and from some 1,200 subjects provided by 6 global collaborators. A de-identified subject ID, COVID-19 status, age in years and sex were almost always included in the sample metadata. Where available, HLA class I and class II types were obtained from metadata supplied by the sample provider rather than from assay-based typing. Study-level results and caveats: Clinical and demographic metadata were provided uncurated, with the amount varying by source and participant.

In the germline V gene (reference sequence), CDR1 corresponds to MNHEY and CDR2 to SMNVEV. From V the trimming removes 6 bases and from J it removes 2 bases, while the gene matches leave 13 bases of the junction unaccounted for. The CDR3 sequence holds 16 residues, the cysteine and phenylalanine included. Of the read, only the CDR3 DNA is kept; its 48 bases are in frame from base 1. The immunoSEQ Assay, a bias-controlled multiplex PCR, was used to amplify TCRbeta CDR3 regions from genomic DNA. Concerning the study's data processing: The number of nucleated cells in each sample was estimated by amplification of reference gene primers within the assay. To quantify the absolute abundance of each unique TCRbeta CDR3 rearrangement, sequence reads were collapsed and filtered. Productive Simpson clonality was computed per sample as the square root of Simpson's diversity index over productive rearrangements. The immuneACCESS repertoire file appears here via TCRdb, limited to in-frame rearrangements. These files lack a portion of the clones; in checked studies, under half of the deficit traces to unresolved V genes, and the cause of the others is not known. Clone size and the V and J calls come from that table; the DNA yielded D and trimming. The sample includes roughly 76,000 clones, with around 89% observed a single time. The ten largest clones add up to over 11% of the sample.

The collaborating institutions used their own protocols to collect whole blood in K2EDTA tubes. For TCRbeta analysis, collaborators shipped samples as frozen whole blood, isolated PBMCs, or DNA extracted from either of those sample types. A word on this clone: Its antigen is unknown. Base qualities are not provided; no much larger clone lies one nucleotide away.

Specimen: peripheral blood. The receptor was derived from a man in his 70s with active or convalescent COVID-19. The chain was built from TRBV27 and TRBJ2-7, with 7 bases matching TRBD1. The nucleotide sequence reads TGTGCCAGCAGGAGCAGTCAGGACAGGCGACCCTACGAGCAGTACTTC. Its protein is CASRSSQDRRPYEQYF.